This T cell receptor (beta chain) derives from a study of chemoradiotherapy in HPV16-positive cancers. Study-level findings and limits: Only two HPV16-positive patients supplied the functional HPV-specificity definition.

Germline-derived CDR1 and CDR2 are SGHRS and YFSETQ. The CDR3 consists of 15 residues. V gave up 4 bases and J gave up 1 base, with 9 bases separating them. A note on this clone: Its antigen is not known.

Sequencing used immunoSEQ multiplex PCR; TCRdb keeps in-frame clones, though not all of them. This table holds some 11,000 clones, approximately 79% found once. The V gene is TRBV5-1, the J gene TRBJ2-6; the D is unclear. Collection of the sample occurred from a patient who underwent chemoradiotherapy. The TCR was taken from a human donor with HPV-associated anogenital cancer. This CDR3 is CASSVPSSGANVLTF. The DNA of the CDR3 is TGCGCCAGCAGCGTCCCAAGTTCTGGGGCCAACGTCCTGACTTTC.